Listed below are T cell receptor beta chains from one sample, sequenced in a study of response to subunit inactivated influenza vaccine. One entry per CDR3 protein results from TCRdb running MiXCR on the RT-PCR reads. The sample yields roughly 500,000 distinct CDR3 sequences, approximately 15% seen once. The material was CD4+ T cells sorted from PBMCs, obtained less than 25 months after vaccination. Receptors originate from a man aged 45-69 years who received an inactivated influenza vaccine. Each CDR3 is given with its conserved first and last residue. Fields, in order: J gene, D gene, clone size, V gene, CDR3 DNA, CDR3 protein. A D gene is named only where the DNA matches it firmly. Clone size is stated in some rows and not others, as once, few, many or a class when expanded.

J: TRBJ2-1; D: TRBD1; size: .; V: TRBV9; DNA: TGTGCCAGCAGCGTAGCTACTAGGGACAGACGCTCCTACAATGAGCAGTTCTTC; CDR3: CASSVATRDRRSYNEQFF
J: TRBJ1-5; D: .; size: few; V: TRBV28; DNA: TGTGCCAGCAGTTTGGGGAGGCCTCAGCCCCAGCATTTT; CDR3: CASSLGRPQPQHF
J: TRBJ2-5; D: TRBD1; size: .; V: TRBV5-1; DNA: TGCGCCAGCAGCGCTACAGGGGACATGAAGACCCAGTACTTC; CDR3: CASSATGDMKTQYF
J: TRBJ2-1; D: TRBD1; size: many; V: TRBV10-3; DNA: TGTGCCATCAGTACAGCCGGGACAGCCTACAATGAGCAGTTCTTC; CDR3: CAISTAGTAYNEQFF
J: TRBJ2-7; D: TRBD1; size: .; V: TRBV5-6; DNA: TGTGCCAGCAGCTTCCGGGACAGGGGACAGTGGGGCTACGAGCAGTACTTC; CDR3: CASSFRDRGQWGYEQYF
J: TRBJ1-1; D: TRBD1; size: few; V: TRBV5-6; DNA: TGTGCCAGCAGCTTTTCGCGTTCCTACAGGGGAGGCACTGAAGCTTTCTTT; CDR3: CASSFSRSYRGGTEAFF
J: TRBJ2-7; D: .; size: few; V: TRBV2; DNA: TGTGCCAGCAGGAGGGGTCGGTCTCAGGTATCCTACGAGCAGTACTTC; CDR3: CASRRGRSQVSYEQYF
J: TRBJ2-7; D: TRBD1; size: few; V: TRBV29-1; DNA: TGCAGCGTTGCGGTCGGACAGGGGGCCTACGAGCAGTACTTC; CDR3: CSVAVGQGAYEQYF
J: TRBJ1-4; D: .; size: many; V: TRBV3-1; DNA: TGTGCCAGCAGCCTCACAGGACAGACGACTAATGAAAAACTGTTTTTT; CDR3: CASSLTGQTTNEKLFF
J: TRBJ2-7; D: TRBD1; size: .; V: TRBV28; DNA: TGTGCCAGCAGTAAACCGGGACAGAATTACTACGAGCAGTACTTC; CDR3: CASSKPGQNYYEQYF
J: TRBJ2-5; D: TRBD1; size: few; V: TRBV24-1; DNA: TGTGCCACCGGGGAGGACAGGGGGCCGTGGGAGACCCAGTACTTC; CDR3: CATGEDRGPWETQYF
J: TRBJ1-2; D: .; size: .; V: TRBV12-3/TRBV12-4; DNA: TGTGCCAGCAGTTTAAGGGGCGGCAGCCAACCCTATGGCTACACCTTC; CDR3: CASSLRGGSQPYGYTF
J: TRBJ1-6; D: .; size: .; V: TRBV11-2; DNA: TGTGCCAGCAGTTCCATCGGGACACCTCACTCCTATAATTCACCCCTCCACTTT; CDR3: CASSSIGTPHSYNSPLHF
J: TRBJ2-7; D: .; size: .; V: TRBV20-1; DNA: TGCAGTGCTATAGGGCAGCGATTCTCCTACGAGCAGTACTTC; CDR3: CSAIGQRFSYEQYF
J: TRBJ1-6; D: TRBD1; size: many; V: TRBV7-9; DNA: TGTGCCAGCAGGACAGGGAACTATAATTCACCCCTCCACTTT; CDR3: CASRTGNYNSPLHF
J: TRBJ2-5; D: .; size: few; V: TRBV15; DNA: TGTGCCACCAGCAGAGATTCTCTCACAGGAGAGACCCAGTACTTC; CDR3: CATSRDSLTGETQYF
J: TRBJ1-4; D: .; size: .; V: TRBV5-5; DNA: TGTGCCAGCAGGACAAGACCTAATACTGAAAAACTGTTTTTT; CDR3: CASRTRPNTEKLFF
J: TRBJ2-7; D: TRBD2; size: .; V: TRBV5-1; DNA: TGCGCCAGCAGCTTGGCCAGCGGGAGTATCGACGAGCAGTACTTC; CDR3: CASSLASGSIDEQYF
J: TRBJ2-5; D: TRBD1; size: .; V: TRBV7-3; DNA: TGTGCCAGCAGCTTAACCGGGACAGGGGCAGAGACCCAGTACTTC; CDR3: CASSLTGTGAETQYF
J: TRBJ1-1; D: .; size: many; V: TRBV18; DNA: TGTGCCAGCTCACCAACTCCAGGGAACACTGAAGCTTTCTTT; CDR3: CASSPTPGNTEAFF
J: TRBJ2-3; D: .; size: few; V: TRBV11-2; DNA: TGTGCCAGCAGCTTAGGAGGGGTGTTGGGAGCCCGCACAGATACGCAGTATTTT; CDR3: CASSLGGVLGARTDTQYF
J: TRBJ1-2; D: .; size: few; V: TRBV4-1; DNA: TGCGCCAGCAGCCAAGAATTGGTCTTTCTGGCAGGCGACTATGGCTACACCTTC; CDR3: CASSQELVFLAGDYGYTF
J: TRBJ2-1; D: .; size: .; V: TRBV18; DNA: TGTGCCAGCTCTTCAGTGGGGGATTCCTACAATGAGCAGTTCTTC; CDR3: CASSSVGDSYNEQFF
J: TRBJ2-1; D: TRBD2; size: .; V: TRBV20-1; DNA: TGCAGTGCACCGACTAGCGGGAGGTTCAACAATGAGCAGTTCTTC; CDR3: CSAPTSGRFNNEQFF
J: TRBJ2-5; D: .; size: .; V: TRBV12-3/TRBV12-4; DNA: TGTGCCAGCAACATCGACAGTGTACCGCAAGAGACCCAGTACTTC; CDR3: CASNIDSVPQETQYF
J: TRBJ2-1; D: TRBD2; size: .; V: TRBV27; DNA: TGTGCCAGCAGTCTAGAGCGGGAGAGAACCAATGAGCAGTTCTTC; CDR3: CASSLERERTNEQFF
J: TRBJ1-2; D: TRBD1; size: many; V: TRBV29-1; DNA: TGCAGCGTTGTGGACAGGGGAGGGTACTATGGCTACACCTTC; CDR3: CSVVDRGGYYGYTF
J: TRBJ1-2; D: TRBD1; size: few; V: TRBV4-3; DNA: TGCGCCAGCAGCCACGCGGACAGGGACTATGGCTACACCTTC; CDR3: CASSHADRDYGYTF
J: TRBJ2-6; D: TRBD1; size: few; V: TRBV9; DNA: TGTGCCAGCAGCTCGAGACAGGGAACCTCTGGGGCCAACGTCCTGACTTTC; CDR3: CASSSRQGTSGANVLTF
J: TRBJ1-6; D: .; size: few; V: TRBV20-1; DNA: TGCAGTGCGACAAGACAGCCTGGGGATAATTCACCCCTCCACTTT; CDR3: CSATRQPGDNSPLHF
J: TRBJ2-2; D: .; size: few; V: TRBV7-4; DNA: TGTGCCAGCAGCTCGGGACTCTGCACCGGGGAGCTGTTTTTT; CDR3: CASSSGLCTGELFF
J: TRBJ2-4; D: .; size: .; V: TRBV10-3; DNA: TGTGCCATCGCTGGAGAGAGCAAAAACATTCAGTACTTC; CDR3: CAIAGESKNIQYF
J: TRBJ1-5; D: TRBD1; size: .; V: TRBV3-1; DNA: TGTGCCAGCAGCCAGACAGGGGGAAGCAATCAGCCCCAGCATTTT; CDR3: CASSQTGGSNQPQHF
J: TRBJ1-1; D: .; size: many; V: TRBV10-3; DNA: TGTGCCATCAGTGATACGCAGGGCCTGAACACTGAAGCTTTCTTT; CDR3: CAISDTQGLNTEAFF
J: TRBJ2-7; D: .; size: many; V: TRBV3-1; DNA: TGTGCCAGCAGCCAAGACTACGAGCAGTACTTC; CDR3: CASSQDYEQYF
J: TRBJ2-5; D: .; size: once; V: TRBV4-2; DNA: TGTGCCAGCAGCCAAGAAACAGGGTTACAAGAGACCCAGTACTTC; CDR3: CASSQETGLQETQYF
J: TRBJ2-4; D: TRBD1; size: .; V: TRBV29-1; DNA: TGCAGCGCCCGACGGGGAGGACAGGGAAACATTCAGTACTTC; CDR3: CSARRGGQGNIQYF
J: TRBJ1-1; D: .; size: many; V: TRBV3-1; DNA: TGTGCCAGCAGCCAAGATGGAGGGGTAAACACTGAAGCTTTCTTT; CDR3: CASSQDGGVNTEAFF
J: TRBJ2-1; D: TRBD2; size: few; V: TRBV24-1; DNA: TGTGCCACCAGTGTTGGACTAGCGGGACAAACCTACAATGAGCAGTTCTTC; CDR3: CATSVGLAGQTYNEQFF
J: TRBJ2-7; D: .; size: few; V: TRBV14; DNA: TGTGCCAGCAGCCCAGACATCCCGTCCGAGCAGTACTTC; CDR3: CASSPDIPSEQYF
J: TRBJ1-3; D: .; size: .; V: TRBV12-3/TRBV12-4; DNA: TGTGCCAGCACCGTAGGGGCGAGGGGAAACACCATATATTTT; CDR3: CASTVGARGNTIYF
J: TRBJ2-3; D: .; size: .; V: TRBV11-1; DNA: TGTGCCAGCAGCTTAGATTTCAGGCAGCAAACGGGGTCAACGCAGTATTTT; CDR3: CASSLDFRQQTGSTQYF
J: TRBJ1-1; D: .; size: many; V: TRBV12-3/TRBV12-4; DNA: TGTGCCAGCAGTTTGTCCGGAGGAGAGGCTTTCTTT; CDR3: CASSLSGGEAFF
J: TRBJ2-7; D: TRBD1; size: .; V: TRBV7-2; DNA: TGTGCCAGCAGCCCGGACAGGTTCCTCTACGAGCAGTACTTC; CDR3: CASSPDRFLYEQYF
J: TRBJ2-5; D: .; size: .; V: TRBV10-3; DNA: TGTGCCATCAGTGAGGGCCATGGGAGGACGGAGACCCAGTACTTC; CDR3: CAISEGHGRTETQYF
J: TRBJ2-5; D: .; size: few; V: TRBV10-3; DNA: TGTGCCATCAGTGAGTCGGTGAGGAGGGAGACCCAGTACTTC; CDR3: CAISESVRRETQYF
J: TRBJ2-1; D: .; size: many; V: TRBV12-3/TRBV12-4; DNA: TGTGCCAGCAGTTTAAGAGGGGACAATGAGCAGTTCTTC; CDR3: CASSLRGDNEQFF
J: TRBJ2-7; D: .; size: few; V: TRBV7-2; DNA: TGTGCCAGCAGCTTAGCGTTCAGGACTACCTACGAGCAGTACTTC; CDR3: CASSLAFRTTYEQYF
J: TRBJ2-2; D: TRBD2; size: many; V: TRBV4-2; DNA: TGTGCCAGCAGCACCCGAATCTTAGCGGGAGGCACAGTTGGGAACACCGGGGAGCTGTTTTTT; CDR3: CASSTRILAGGTVGNTGELFF
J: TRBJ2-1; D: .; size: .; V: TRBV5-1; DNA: TGCGCCAGCAGCTTGGCCCTTTTCCCGGAGGATGAGCAGTTCTTC; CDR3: CASSLALFPEDEQFF
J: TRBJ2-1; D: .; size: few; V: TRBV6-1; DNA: TGTGCCAGCAGTCCATTCCGGGACTTCTTTCCCTACGAACAGTTCTTC; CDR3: CASSPFRDFFPYEQFF
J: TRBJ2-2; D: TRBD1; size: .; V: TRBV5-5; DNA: TGTGCCAGCAGCTTGGAACAGGGGGCTAGAACCGGGGAGCTGTTTTTT; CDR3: CASSLEQGARTGELFF
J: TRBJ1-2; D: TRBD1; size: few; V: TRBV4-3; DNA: TGCGCCAGCAGCCAATCCACCGGACAGGCCAACTATGGCTACACCTTC; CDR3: CASSQSTGQANYGYTF
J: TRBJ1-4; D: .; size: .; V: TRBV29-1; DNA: TGCAGCGTAGGAGAGATATTTCCAACTAATGAAAAACTGTTTTTT; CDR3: CSVGEIFPTNEKLFF
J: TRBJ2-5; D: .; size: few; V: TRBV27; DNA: TGTGCCAGCAAAAAGGGGACTCTCCAAGAGACCCAGTACTTC; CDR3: CASKKGTLQETQYF
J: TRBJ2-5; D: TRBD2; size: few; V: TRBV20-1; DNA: TGCAGTGCCCAGGGACTAGCTGGAGAGACCCAGTACTTC; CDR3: CSAQGLAGETQYF
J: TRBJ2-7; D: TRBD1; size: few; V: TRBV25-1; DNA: TGTGCCAGCAGTGCCTCCGGGACAGGGAATTACGAGCAGTACTTC; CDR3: CASSASGTGNYEQYF